The 30 T cell receptor beta chains given below trace back to one sample, sequenced in a study of T cell repertoires in aging, cancer and after chemotherapy (dated by TCRdb to the late 2010s). These reads were obtained on an Illumina MiSeq. Multiplex touch-down PCR with a mixed TRB-A/B primer pool was used to amplify rearranged TRB sequences covering the V, D and J segments. TCRdb redid the processing of the public reads, applying fastp at Q25 and MiXCR, and retained in-frame beta chains. Records with the same CDR3 protein are collapsed into one entry carrying the most frequent genes and DNA. The sample profile shows 750 to 950 distinct CDR3 sequences; about two thirds of them were found once. Around half of the sample is in the top ten clones. TCR beta rearrangements were amplified from genomic DNA isolated from peripheral blood, not from sorted cells or RNA. Material for sequencing was blood. Receptor source: a human donor with a blood cancer.

This clonotype turned up a few times. The chain combines TRBV5-6 with TRBJ1-2; D is possibly TRBD1 (6 bases). The CDR3 consists of 13 residues. V lost 4 bases, J lost 2 bases, and 9 bases lay in between. Germline V gene sequence: CDR1 SGHDT, CDR2 YYEEEE. The CDR3 DNA sequence: TGTGCCAGCAGCCAACAGGGAAACTATGGCTACACCTTC. This codes for CASSQQGNYGYTF.

The V and J genes are TRBV6-1 and TRBJ2-3; 9 bases map to TRBD2. This CDR3 is built from 17 residues. Germline loops: CDR1 MNHNS, CDR2 SASEGT. V lost 4 bases, J lost 2 bases, and 10 bases stayed unmatched. The CDR3 bases are TGTGCCAGCAGTGGTAGCGGGGGCCTTACGTCCACAGATACGCAGTATTTT. Protein: CASSGSGGLTSTDTQYF.

This clonotype is a singleton in its sample. This rearrangement joins TRBV19 to TRBJ2-4; 8 bases fit TRBD1. Losses at the gene ends were 4 bases for V and 2 bases for J; bases not matched to a gene: 4. The CDR3 runs to 15 residues. The germline CDR1 and CDR2 sequences are LNHDA and SQIVND (reference sequence). CDR3 sequence: CASSTRGLTKNIQYF. The CDR3 bases are TGTGCCAGTAGTACCAGGGGGCTAACCAAAAACATTCAGTACTTC.

V and J are TRBV4-1 and TRBJ2-7; D might be TRBD2 (6 bases). The CDR3 loop spans 15 amino acids. Trimming stripped 1 base from V and 5 bases from J, with 15 bases between. Germline V gene sequence: CDR1 MGHRA, CDR2 YSYEKL. CDR3 residues: CASSQVWGGEDEQYV. The CDR3 DNA sequence: TGCGCCAGCAGCCAAGTGTGGGGTGGGGAGGACGAGCAGTACGTC.

This clonotype has a handful of counts. The chain recombines TRBV9 with TRBJ2-7; TRBD1 agrees at 12 bases. Germline V gene sequence: CDR1 SGDLS, CDR2 YYNGEE. This CDR3 region has 15 residues. The J segment lost 5 bases and the V segment lost 0 bases, leaving 3 bases of the junction unmatched. CDR3 in DNA: TGTGCCAGCAGCGTAGCTGGGACAGGGGGCCACGAGCAGTACTTC. Translation: CASSVAGTGGHEQYF. The variable domain in full, completed from reference TRBV9 and TRBJ2-7, reads DSGVTQTPKHLITATGQRVTLRCSPRSGDLSVYWYQQSLDQGLQFLIQYYNGEERAKGNILERFSAQQFPDLHSELNLSSLELGDSALYFCASSVAGTGGHEQYFGPGTRLTVT.

This rearrangement joins TRBV5-1 to TRBJ1-3, with 7 nucleotides matching TRBD1. The germline V gene has CDR1 SGHRS and CDR2 YFSETQ. This CDR3 region has 16 residues. V dropped 4 bases and J dropped 1; count of bases not matched to a gene: 8. CDR3 DNA: TGCGCCAGCAGCACGACAGGGCCTCTTTCTGGAAACACCATATATTTT. Residues: CASSTTGPLSGNTIYF.

This clonotype is large. V gene TRBV5-1 combines with J gene TRBJ1-1; D remains unclear. V gave up 0 bases and J gave up 0 bases, with 3 bases separating them. The CDR3 runs to 13 residues. Germline CDR1 SGHRS, CDR2 YFSETQ. CDR3 bases: TGCGCCAGCAGCTTGGACATGAACACTGAAGCTTTCTTT. This codes for CASSLDMNTEAFF.

By sample share, this clonotype is hyperexpanded. CDR3 coding DNA: TGTGCCAGTAGAGAATCGGGTACCTATGGCTACACCTTC. Translation: CASRESGTYGYTF. V and J are TRBV19 and TRBJ1-2; D remains ambiguous. This CDR3 is 13 amino acids long. The germline gives CDR1 LNHDA, CDR2 SQIVND (reference sequence). Deletions cut 6 bases from V and 4 bases from J, with 12 bases between. Looking up the rest from reference TRBV19 and TRBJ1-2 gives the full variable domain: DGGITQSPKYLFRKEGQNVTLSCEQNLNHDAMYWYRQDPGQGLRLIYYSQIVNDFQKGDIAEGYSVSREKKESFPLTVTSAQKNPTAFYLCASRESGTYGYTFGSGTRLTVV.

The J gene is TRBJ2-1, the V gene TRBV5-6; D gene unclear. Trimming cost V 5 bases and J 3 bases, with 6 bases left between them. Germline loops: CDR1 SGHDT, CDR2 YYEEEE. The CDR3 is 12 residues long. CDR3 amino acids: CASRIDYNEQFF. The CDR3 DNA follows: TGTGCCAGCAGGATAGACTACAATGAGCAGTTCTTC.

The chain uses TRBV6-5 and TRBJ2-2; possibly TRBD1 or TRBD2 for D (5 bases each). This CDR3 comprises 17 residues. The germline V and J ends were trimmed by 2 bases and 5 bases, with 18 bases remaining between them. Germline loops: CDR1 MNHEY, CDR2 SVGAGI. Here the CDR3 reads CASSYDTQGEHTGELFF. CDR3 in DNA: TGTGCCAGCAGTTACGATACGCAGGGAGAACATACCGGGGAGCTGTTTTTT.

This clonotype was picked up one time. V usage is TRBV6-5 and J usage is TRBJ2-4; D unclear. The germline gives CDR1 MNHEY, CDR2 SVGAGI. Trimming removed 4 bases from V and 0 bases from J, with 4 bases in between. This CDR3 region has 13 residues. CDR3 loop: CASSSVAKNIQYF. DNA for the CDR3: TGTGCCAGCAGTTCAGTAGCCAAAAACATTCAGTACTTC.

This chain links TRBV30 with TRBJ1-4; 9 bases fit TRBD1. In germline, CDR1 is GTSNPN, CDR2 SVGIG (reference sequence). J lost 5 bases, V lost 0 bases, and 4 bases had no gene match. This CDR3 is built from 15 residues. The DNA for the CDR3 is TGTGCCTGGAGTGTACGCGGGACAGGGAATGAAAAACTGTTTTTT. Its translation: CAWSVRGTGNEKLFF.

The CDR3 DNA reads TGTGCCATCAGTCAGGGGGATAGCAATCAGCCCCAGCATTTT. Translation: CAISQGDSNQPQHF. The chain uses TRBV10-3 and TRBJ1-5; 7 bases match TRBD1. Germline V gene sequence: CDR1 ENHRY, CDR2 SYGVKD. V lost 5 bases to trimming and J lost 0 bases; unmatched junction nucleotides: 1. This CDR3 has 14 amino acids.

The chain couples TRBV19 to TRBJ1-1; D uncertain. Germline V CDR1 and CDR2: LNHDA, SQIVND (reference sequence). CDR3 size: 13 residues. The ends were cut back, 7 bases at V and 1 base at J, with 10 bases in the middle. CDR3 residues: CASNRRENTEAFF. CDR3 bases: TGTGCCAGTAATCGTAGGGAGAACACTGAAGCTTTCTTT.

V usage is TRBV12-3 or TRBV12-4 and J usage is TRBJ2-2; TRBD1 matches 7 bases. V lost 6 bases to trimming and J lost 8 bases; unmatched junction nucleotides: 6. The CDR3 is 13 amino acids. The CDR3 DNA sequence: TGTGCCAGCAGCCCAAAGGGACAGGGGGAGCTGTTTTTT. Protein sequence: CASSPKGQGELFF.

The rearrangement joins TRBV12-3 or TRBV12-4 to TRBJ2-1; D may be TRBD2 (6 bases). The CDR3 covers 14 residues. The V end lost 4 bases, the J end lost 4 bases, and 11 bases lay between the germline ends. The CDR3, as DNA: TGTGCCAGCAGTTCACCGGGACTGTACAATGAGCAGTTCTTC. This encodes CASSSPGLYNEQFF.

In the case of this clonotype: One end of the junction fails to match germline, which may point to a read error. V gene TRBV6-5 combines with J gene TRBJ1-2; D is unresolved. Germline V CDR1 and CDR2: MNHEY, SVGAGI. There are 13 residues in the CDR3. This CDR3 is CAISVRGIEGYTF. DNA of the CDR3: TGTGCCATCAGTGTAAGAGGGATCGAAGGCTACACCTTC.

The chain recombines TRBV29-1 with TRBJ1-2; D unclear. Looked up from germline, CDR1 is SQVTM and CDR2 is ANQGSEA. Trimming stripped 4 bases from V and 8 bases from J, with 11 bases between. The CDR3 contains 11 residues. The CDR3 DNA follows: TGCAGCGTTGGAAAAGTTAGCGGCTACACCTTC. Translation gives CSVGKVSGYTF.

A few counts support this clonotype. V is TRBV18 and J is TRBJ2-5; 7 nucleotides line up with TRBD1. V shed 6 bases and J 0 bases; nucleotides not matched to a gene: 13. The CDR3 length is 17 residues. Germline V CDR1 and CDR2: KGHSH, LQKENI. The CDR3: CASSRQGRYNNQETQYF. The CDR3 coding sequence is TGTGCCAGCTCTCGACAGGGCCGATACAACAACCAAGAGACCCAGTACTTC.

CDR3 in amino acids: CASSQDRANTGELFF. The CDR3 nucleotides are TGTGCCAGCTCCCAGGACAGGGCGAACACCGGGGAGCTGTTTTTT. V gene TRBV18 combines with J gene TRBJ2-2; TRBD1 agrees at 8 bases. The junction had 3 bases not matched to a gene; V was cut back by 6 bases and J by 0 bases. The germline V gene encodes CDR1 KGHSH and CDR2 LQKENI. The CDR3 is 15 amino acids.

CDR3: CASSLPNGENTIYF. The CDR3 DNA reads as TGTGCCAGCAGCTTACCAAACGGAGAAAACACCATATATTTT. This sequence joins TRBV12-3 or TRBV12-4 and TRBJ1-3; no definite D call. Trimming shortened V by 6 bases and J by 6 bases, and 15 bases separated the two germline ends. The CDR3 loop spans 14 amino acids.

This clonotype was counted a few times. The chain recombines TRBV29-1 with TRBJ1-1; no definite D call. The V and J ends lost 6 bases and 4 bases respectively, with 9 bases between them. The CDR3 has 11 amino acids. The germline V gene has CDR1 SQVTM and CDR2 ANQGSEA. The CDR3 spells CSVAEVTEAFF. The CDR3 DNA follows: TGCAGCGTGGCGGAGGTCACTGAAGCTTTCTTT.

DNA for the CDR3: TGTGCCAGCAGTTACGAGGTGGGGGCGATGGCCCAAGAGACCCAGTACTTC. Translated: CASSYEVGAMAQETQYF. The rearrangement joins TRBV6-5 to TRBJ2-5, with D tentatively TRBD1 (6 bases). This CDR3 comprises 17 residues. Germline V gene lookup returns CDR1 MNHEY and CDR2 SVGAGI. V gave up 2 bases and J gave up 1 base, with 17 bases separating them.

This clonotype was picked up a small number of times. The chain's CDR3 is CSVDWTGGNEKLFF. CDR3 coding DNA: TGCAGCGTTGATTGGACAGGGGGTAATGAAAAACTGTTTTTT. This chain uses TRBV29-1 with TRBJ1-4; TRBD1 agrees at 10 bases. The ends lost 3 bases at V and 4 bases at J; junction bases unmatched: 2. Germline V gives CDR1 SQVTM, CDR2 ANQGSEA. This CDR3 comprises 14 residues.

J is TRBJ2-7 and V is TRBV6-1, with 10 bases aligning to TRBD2. This CDR3 region has 18 residues. With 6 bases clipped from V and 2 bases from J, the junction kept 16 bases outside the gene matches. Germline values: CDR1 MNHNS, CDR2 SASEGT. The CDR3 sequence: CASRGTATSGSLAYEQYF. For the CDR3, the DNA is TGTGCCAGCAGGGGGACAGCGACTAGCGGGTCGCTAGCCTACGAGCAGTACTTC.

This clonotype was seen more than once but under ten times. The CDR3 DNA reads TGTGCCAGTAGCCACAGGGGGTTGGGCAATGAGCAGTTCTTC. Residues: CASSHRGLGNEQFF. This rearrangement joins TRBV19 to TRBJ2-1; 8 positions agree with TRBD1. The CDR3 is 14 amino acids. The ends lost 6 bases at V and 6 bases at J; junction bases unmatched: 7. Per the germline V gene, CDR1 is LNHDA and CDR2 is SQIVND (reference sequence).

This clonotype is labeled large. The junction and the germline gene differ at one end; a read error may be behind it. The chain joins TRBV18 to TRBJ1-2, with D maybe TRBD1 (6 bases). The CDR3 has 13 amino acids. In germline, CDR1 is KGHSH, CDR2 LQKENI. Here the CDR3 reads CASSPPGSGGAHF. CDR3 DNA sequence: TGTGCCAGCTCACCACCGGGTAGTGGGGGCGCCCATTTC.

This chain connects TRBV5-6 to TRBJ2-2; weak D call: TRBD2 (7 bases). The V end lost 0 bases, the J end lost 7 bases, and 16 bases lay between the germline ends. Germline CDR1 SGHDT, CDR2 YYEEEE. The CDR3 spans 16 residues. CDR3 loop: CASSLAPGGRFGELFF. For the CDR3, the DNA is TGTGCCAGCAGCTTGGCCCCCGGGGGGCGCTTCGGGGAGCTGTTTTTT. Drawing the rest from reference TRBV5-6 and TRBJ2-2, the complete variable domain is DAGVTQSPTHLIKTRGQQVTLRCSPKSGHDTVSWYQQALGQGPQFIFQYYEEEERQRGNFPDRFSGHQFPNYSSELNVNALLLGDSALYLCASSLAPGGRFGELFFGEGSRLTVL.

The chain is built from TRBV6-1 and TRBJ1-2; 7 nucleotides align to TRBD1. The trim removed 2 bases at V and 0 bases at J, leaving 3 bases unmatched. This CDR3 has 15 amino acids. Per germline, CDR1 MNHNS and CDR2 SASEGT. CDR3 in DNA: TGTGCCAGCAGTGAATGGACAGGACCTAACTATGGCTACACCTTC. This sequence encodes CASSEWTGPNYGYTF.

This clonotype was seen only a few times. This chain uses TRBV12-3 or TRBV12-4 with TRBJ1-1, with TRBD1 as a possible D gene (6 bases). V was shortened by 3 bases and J by 10 bases, with 24 bases between the two germline ends. This CDR3 contains 16 residues. The CDR3 is CASSLLLGGGALGAFF. Here the CDR3 DNA reads TGTGCCAGCAGTTTGCTTCTCGGGGGGGGCGCCCTCGGAGCTTTCTTT.